The entry below describes one T cell receptor beta chain. This entry is derived from a study of blood T cell repertoires in COVID-19. Repertoires were generated with immunoSEQ multiplex PCR, while TCRdb's copy carries only in-frame clones and drops some. The profile shows roughly 250,000 clones, about 85% of them singletons. Germline-derived CDR1 and CDR2 are SEHNR and FQNEAQ (reference sequence). The CDR3 is made up of 12 amino acids. Trimming stripped 2 bases from V and 6 bases from J, with 8 bases between. The clonotype originates from a human donor with COVID-19, enrolled during active disease. The donor label of this sample is uncertain. V and J are TRBV7-9 and TRBJ2-7; D uncertain. The sample taken for sequencing was peripheral blood. The CDR3 spells CASSLRQAEQYF. DNA for the CDR3: TGTGCCAGCAGCTTAAGACAAGCCGAGCAGTACTTC.